This note documents a single TCR beta chain sequence. Its target is unknown. This record belongs to a study of identical twins. Whole-study results and caveats: Models underestimated out-of-frame TCR alpha sharing in monozygotic twins.

The authors used template switching to add a universal primer site and gave cDNA unique molecular identifiers. TCRdb re-derived calls from the 5' RACE reads in MiXCR, one entry per CDR3 protein. The data contain some 1,700,000 distinct CDR3 sequences, less than 35% of them singletons. V lost 10 bases to trimming and J lost 4 bases, with 27 bases between them. The CDR3 runs to 17 residues. This TCR was sampled from a newborn girl in good health. The chain employs TRBV12-3 or TRBV12-4 and TRBJ2-3; D assignment may be TRBD1 or TRBD2 (5 bases each). The specimen sequenced was cord blood. CDR3 sequence reads: CATCPHSGGVRADTQYF. Here the CDR3 DNA reads TGTGCCACGTGCCCGCATAGTGGGGGAGTTAGGGCAGATACGCAGTATTTT.